This passage covers 30 T cell receptor beta chains from one sample sequenced in a study of technical replicates of blood from several donors. Here immunoSEQ multiplex PCR was the method, and the copy in TCRdb shows in-frame clones only, minus some. Among roughly 68,000 clones listed, roughly nine tenths were seen once. Input material: PBMCs. These receptors came from a human donor in good health. Some clones in this sample may be carry-over from other donors' samples.

The chain is built from TRBV7-9 and TRBJ1-4, with TRBD1 identical over 9 bases. V was pared by 5 bases and J by 8 bases, with 21 bases of the junction left unmatched. CDR3 length: 19 amino acids. Germline-derived CDR1 and CDR2 are SEHNR and FQNEAQ (reference sequence). In DNA form, the CDR3 reads TGTGCCAGCAGCCGAGGGACAGGGCCGAGCCATCTAGGAAGAGAAAAACTGTTTTTT. The encoded protein is CASSRGTGPSHLGREKLFF.

This clone was recorded once. The V and J genes are TRBV15 and TRBJ2-1, with TRBD2 matching 9 bases. The CDR3 loop spans 17 amino acids. Germline CDR1 and CDR2: LNHNV and YYDKDF (reference sequence). J was trimmed by 5 bases and V by 1 base; bases with no gene match: 9. CDR3 protein: CATSRVLLAGQNNEQFF. CDR3 sequence (DNA): TGTGCCACCAGCAGAGTATTGCTAGCGGGACAAAACAATGAGCAGTTCTTC. Full variable domain (missing parts from reference TRBV15 and TRBJ2-1): DAMVIQNPRYQVTQFGKPVTLSCSQTLNHNVMYWYQQKSSQAPKLLFHYYDKDFNNEADTPDNFQSRRPNTSFCFLDIRSPGLGDTAMYLCATSRVLLAGQNNEQFFGPGTRLTVL.

The V gene is TRBV7-2, the J gene TRBJ2-1; TRBD2 matches 9 bases. The junction had 4 bases not matched to a gene; V was cut back by 3 bases and J by 7 bases. The germline CDR1 and CDR2 sequences are SGHTA and FQGNSA. This CDR3 region has 14 residues. The chain's CDR3 is CASSFGGRVNEQFF. In nucleotides, the CDR3 is TGTGCCAGCAGCTTTGGCGGGAGGGTAAATGAGCAGTTCTTC.

This rearrangement joins TRBV29-1 to TRBJ2-7, with D hard to call. The V gene's germline CDR1 is SQVTM and CDR2 ANQGSEA. The CDR3 has 12 residues. Trimming took 7 bases from V and 0 from J, leaving 10 bases between them. This CDR3 reads CSASENSYEQYF. In DNA, the CDR3 is TGCAGCGCCTCCGAGAACTCCTACGAGCAGTACTTC.

This clone was detected a few times. The rearrangement uses TRBV7-2 and TRBJ2-2; D not certain. Trimming removed 5 bases at V and 4 bases at J, with 8 bases between. The length of the CDR3 is 13 residues. The germline CDR1 and CDR2 sequences are SGHTA and FQGNSA. CDR3 in DNA: TGTGCCAGCAGCCCCCGGTCCACCGGGGAGCTGTTTTTT. It codes for CASSPRSTGELFF.

The chain recombines TRBV13 with TRBJ2-1; 9 bases fit TRBD2. This CDR3 has 15 residues. J gave up 9 bases and V 7 bases, and 13 bases lay outside the gene matches. Germline loops: CDR1 PRHDT, CDR2 FYEKMQ (reference sequence). This chain's CDR3 is CASTREGAGGGEQFF. The CDR3 bases are TGTGCCAGCACCCGAGAGGGGGCGGGAGGGGGTGAGCAGTTCTTC. The full variable domain, rest sourced from reference TRBV13 and TRBJ2-1, is AAGVIQSPRHLIKEKRETATLKCYPIPRHDTVYWYQQGPGQDPQFLISFYEKMQSDKGSIPDRFSAQQFSDYHSELNMSSLELGDSALYFCASTREGAGGGEQFFGPGTRLTVL.

The chain employs TRBV27 and TRBJ2-7, with TRBD1 matching over 8 bases. Trimming removed 3 bases from V and 0 bases from J; junction bases left unmatched: 7. CDR1 is MNHEY, CDR2 SMNVEV, per germline (reference sequence). The CDR3 runs to 16 residues. The CDR3 loop reads CASSFFGQGGSYEQYF. In DNA form, the CDR3 reads TGTGCCAGCAGTTTCTTCGGACAGGGAGGCTCCTACGAGCAGTACTTC.

The sample holds one count of this clone. The chain has TRBV27 and TRBJ2-3; D is ambiguous. V was pared by 5 bases and J by 6 bases, with 12 bases between. This CDR3 contains 13 residues. Germline assignment: CDR1 MNHEY and CDR2 SMNVEV (reference sequence). The CDR3, as DNA: TGTGCCAGCAGTCTCTCAGCGAGTGATACGCAGTATTTT. It translates to CASSLSASDTQYF.

The V call is TRBV7-9, the J call TRBJ2-7; 11 bases line up with TRBD2. J was trimmed by 6 bases and V by 8 bases; bases with no gene match: 6. The CDR3 is made up of 13 amino acids. The germline V gene has CDR1 SEHNR and CDR2 FQNEAQ (reference sequence). The CDR3 protein is CASASLAGGEQYF. The CDR3 coding sequence is TGTGCCAGCGCAAGTCTAGCGGGAGGCGAGCAGTACTTC.

V and J are TRBV19 and TRBJ2-7; TRBD1 might be the D (6 bases). The V end was cut by 8 bases, the J end by 0 bases, with 11 bases between. The CDR3 contains 13 residues. From germline, CDR1 is LNHDA and CDR2 SQIVND (reference sequence). Here the CDR3 reads CASGVTGSYEQYF. DNA of the CDR3: TGTGCCAGTGGGGTGACAGGCTCCTACGAGCAGTACTTC.

The chain links TRBV5-4 to TRBJ1-4, with D perhaps TRBD1 (5 bases). There are 14 residues in the CDR3. Germline-derived CDR1 and CDR2 are SGHNT and YYREEE (reference sequence). The V end was cut by 3 bases, the J end by 8 bases, with 14 bases between. The CDR3 DNA sequence: TGTGCCAGCAGCTCAGGACAAAGTCGCGAAAAACTGTTTTTT. It specifies CASSSGQSREKLFF.

The J gene is TRBJ1-1, the V gene TRBV5-6, with TRBD1 matching over 10 bases. Looked up from germline, CDR1 is SGHDT and CDR2 is YYEEEE. The CDR3 is 16 residues long. Trimming took 4 bases from V and 4 from J; bases not matched to a gene: 10. The CDR3 loop is CASSRDRGVDTTEAFF. Here the CDR3 DNA reads TGTGCCAGCAGCCGGGACAGGGGTGTCGATACCACTGAAGCTTTCTTT. The variable domain in full, completed from reference TRBV5-6 and TRBJ1-1, reads DAGVTQSPTHLIKTRGQQVTLRCSPKSGHDTVSWYQQALGQGPQFIFQYYEEEERQRGNFPDRFSGHQFPNYSSELNVNALLLGDSALYLCASSRDRGVDTTEAFFGQGTRLTVV.

The chain recombines TRBV6-5 with TRBJ1-1; D call uncertain. V lost 2 bases and J lost 0, with 10 bases in between. There are 15 residues in the CDR3. Germline CDR1 MNHEY, CDR2 SVGAGI. The CDR3 sequence: CASSYLRVLNTEAFF. In DNA, the CDR3 is TGTGCCAGCAGTTACCTGCGGGTATTGAACACTGAAGCTTTCTTT.

The chain has TRBV30 and TRBJ2-1, with 7 positions matching TRBD2. The trim removed 3 bases at V and 0 bases at J, leaving 14 bases unmatched. CDR3 length equals 18 residues. Germline CDR1 GTSNPN, CDR2 SVGIG (reference sequence). CDR3 amino acids: CAWSGRGGRGVSYNEQFF. DNA of the CDR3: TGTGCCTGGAGCGGTAGGGGCGGGAGAGGAGTCTCCTACAATGAGCAGTTCTTC.

The rearrangement joins TRBV15 to TRBJ2-1, with 12 bases aligning to TRBD2. The CDR3 runs to 16 residues. V lost 3 bases to trimming and J lost 1 base; unmatched junction nucleotides: 1. The germline CDR1 and CDR2 sequences are LNHNV and YYDKDF (reference sequence). CDR3 in amino acids: CATSRTSGGSYNEQFF. CDR3 bases: TGTGCCACCAGCAGGACTAGCGGGGGATCCTACAATGAGCAGTTCTTC.

V and J are TRBV9 and TRBJ2-2; 9 positions match TRBD2. Trimming took 5 bases from V and 2 from J; bases not matched to a gene: 13. Germline loops: CDR1 SGDLS, CDR2 YYNGEE. The CDR3 is 18 residues long. The DNA of the CDR3 is TGTGCCAGCAGTGCGCCGCACTTAGCGGGAGTTAACACCGGGGAGCTGTTTTTT. This sequence encodes CASSAPHLAGVNTGELFF. Combining the CDR3 with reference TRBV9 and TRBJ2-2 gives the whole variable domain DSGVTQTPKHLITATGQRVTLRCSPRSGDLSVYWYQQSLDQGLQFLIQYYNGEERAKGNILERFSAQQFPDLHSELNLSSLELGDSALYFCASSAPHLAGVNTGELFFGEGSRLTVL.

This clone rates as medium-sized (0.01 to 0.1%). As DNA, the CDR3 is TGTGCCAGCAGCGACGCCGCCGCAGGGGCTAGAAGGCGCGGTGAGCAGTTCTTC. This translates into CASSDAAAGARRRGEQFF. The rearrangement links TRBV9 to TRBJ2-1, with D possibly matching TRBD1 (6 bases). Germline V CDR1 and CDR2: SGDLS, YYNGEE. Between the trimmed V and J ends, which lost 3 bases and 9 bases, there was a span of 28 bases. The CDR3 has 18 amino acids.

The chain combines TRBV27 with TRBJ1-1; 9 nucleotides agree with TRBD1. The CDR3 is 14 residues long. V shed 6 bases, J shed 5 bases, and the junction held 7 bases outside the gene matches. Germline V CDR1 and CDR2: MNHEY, SMNVEV (reference sequence). The CDR3 region is CASRGTGPWTEAFF. DNA of the CDR3: TGTGCCAGCAGGGGGACAGGGCCTTGGACTGAAGCTTTCTTT.

The chain links TRBV4-3 to TRBJ1-1; D remains ambiguous. Germline V gene data show CDR1 as LGHNA and CDR2 as YSLEER. CDR3 length equals 14 residues. V was clipped by 1 base and J by 6 bases, with 12 bases between them. The CDR3 here is CASSQVREDPEAFF. DNA of the CDR3: TGCGCCAGCAGCCAAGTGAGGGAGGATCCTGAAGCTTTCTTT.

V is TRBV5-1 and J is TRBJ2-2, with 10 positions matching TRBD2. The CDR3 spans 16 residues. V lost 3 bases to trimming and J lost 6 bases; unmatched junction nucleotides: 8. Germline assignment: CDR1 SGHRS and CDR2 YFSETQ. CDR3 sequence: CASSWGGTSDPGELFF. The CDR3 nucleotides are TGCGCCAGCAGCTGGGGTGGGACTAGCGATCCCGGGGAGCTGTTTTTT.

The V call is TRBV7-2, the J call TRBJ1-2; 11 nucleotides align to TRBD1. The CDR3 length is 15 residues. The J segment lost 6 bases and the V segment lost 0 bases, leaving 3 bases of the junction unmatched. The germline V gene encodes CDR1 SGHTA and CDR2 FQGNSA. In DNA form, the CDR3 reads TGTGCCAGCAGCTTAGCTCGGACAGGGGGCGATGGCTACACCTTC. This sequence encodes CASSLARTGGDGYTF.

The genes are TRBV10-3 and TRBJ1-2, with D maybe TRBD1 (5 bases). The germline V gene has CDR1 ENHRY and CDR2 SYGVKD. The CDR3 contains 15 residues. V lost 5 bases, J lost 0 bases, and 13 bases lay in between. The CDR3 sequence: CAISFDSQANYGYTF. The CDR3 DNA reads as TGTGCCATCAGTTTTGACAGTCAAGCTAACTATGGCTACACCTTC.

V usage is TRBV6-5 and J usage is TRBJ2-7, with 7 bases lining up with TRBD1. Germline V gives CDR1 MNHEY, CDR2 SVGAGI. V gave up 0 bases and J gave up 2 bases; unmatched junction bases: 4. The CDR3 covers 15 residues. This CDR3 is CASSYSARGTYEQYF. As DNA, the CDR3 is TGTGCCAGCAGTTACTCGGCCAGGGGGACCTACGAGCAGTACTTC.

For the CDR3, the DNA is TGTGCCAGCAGCGTAGGGGGCGCCGAGCAGTACTTC. Translated: CASSVGGAEQYF. The rearrangement uses TRBV9 and TRBJ2-7; weak D call: TRBD1 (5 bases). The V end was cut by 0 bases, the J end by 6 bases, with 7 bases between. From germline, CDR1 is SGDLS and CDR2 YYNGEE. The CDR3 consists of 12 residues. The whole variable domain, filled in from reference TRBV9 and TRBJ2-7, reads DSGVTQTPKHLITATGQRVTLRCSPRSGDLSVYWYQQSLDQGLQFLIQYYNGEERAKGNILERFSAQQFPDLHSELNLSSLELGDSALYFCASSVGGAEQYFGPGTRLTVT.

The V gene is TRBV5-6, the J gene TRBJ2-1, with TRBD1 identical over 9 bases. Germline CDR1 and CDR2: SGHDT and YYEEEE. The CDR3 is 15 amino acids. Unmatched junction bases numbered 10, after V lost 4 bases and J lost 8 bases. This CDR3 reads CASSPRDRDGYEQFF. CDR3 nucleotides: TGTGCCAGCAGCCCCCGGGACAGGGACGGATATGAGCAGTTCTTC.

This rearrangement joins TRBV10-3 to TRBJ1-4; weak D call: TRBD1 (6 bases). Trimming stripped 6 bases from V and 8 bases from J, with 13 bases between. Germline V gene sequence: CDR1 ENHRY, CDR2 SYGVKD. The CDR3 extends over 13 amino acids. In nucleotides, the CDR3 is TGTGCCATCAGGGGGGGGCTTGGAGAAAAACTGTTTTTT. Protein sequence: CAIRGGLGEKLFF.

This chain joins TRBV27 and TRBJ2-1; TRBD2 matches at 12 bases. V lost 4 bases to trimming and J lost 6 bases; unmatched junction nucleotides: 10. The CDR3 loop spans 17 amino acids. The germline V gene has CDR1 MNHEY and CDR2 SMNVEV (reference sequence). The CDR3 is CASSSWTSGEESNEQFF. CDR3 bases: TGTGCCAGCAGTTCCTGGACTAGCGGGGAGGAGAGCAATGAGCAGTTCTTC.

The V gene is TRBV7-7, the J gene TRBJ2-5, with 7 bases lining up with TRBD1. With V trimmed by 5 bases and J by 2 bases, 11 bases remained unmatched. Germline V gene lookup returns CDR1 SSHAT and CDR2 FNYEAQ (reference sequence). The CDR3 contains 16 residues. Written as DNA, the CDR3 is TGTGCCAGCAGCCCTCCCGGACAGGAAGGGCAAGAGACCCAGTACTTC. Amino acids: CASSPPGQEGQETQYF.

V and J are TRBV5-4 and TRBJ1-1; 7 bases agree with TRBD1. V was pared by 4 bases and J by 1 base, with 7 bases of the junction left unmatched. The germline CDR1 and CDR2 sequences are SGHNT and YYREEE (reference sequence). This CDR3 has 15 residues. CDR3 in DNA: TGTGCCAGCAGCACGCAACAGGGGCAGAACACTGAAGCTTTCTTT. This codes for CASSTQQGQNTEAFF. The full variable domain, its missing parts supplied by reference TRBV5-4 and TRBJ1-1, is ETGVTQSPTHLIKTRGQQVTLRCSSQSGHNTVSWYQQALGQGPQFIFQYYREEENGRGNFPPRFSGLQFPNYSSELNVNALELDDSALYLCASSTQQGQNTEAFFGQGTRLTVV.

The chain has TRBV27 and TRBJ2-7; 7 bases line up with TRBD1. This CDR3 contains 13 residues. V lost 2 bases, J lost 4 bases, and 2 bases stayed unmatched. Germline assignment: CDR1 MNHEY and CDR2 SMNVEV (reference sequence). CDR3 amino acids: CASSLGQEYEQYF. The DNA of the CDR3 is TGTGCCAGCAGTTTAGGACAGGAGTACGAGCAGTACTTC.